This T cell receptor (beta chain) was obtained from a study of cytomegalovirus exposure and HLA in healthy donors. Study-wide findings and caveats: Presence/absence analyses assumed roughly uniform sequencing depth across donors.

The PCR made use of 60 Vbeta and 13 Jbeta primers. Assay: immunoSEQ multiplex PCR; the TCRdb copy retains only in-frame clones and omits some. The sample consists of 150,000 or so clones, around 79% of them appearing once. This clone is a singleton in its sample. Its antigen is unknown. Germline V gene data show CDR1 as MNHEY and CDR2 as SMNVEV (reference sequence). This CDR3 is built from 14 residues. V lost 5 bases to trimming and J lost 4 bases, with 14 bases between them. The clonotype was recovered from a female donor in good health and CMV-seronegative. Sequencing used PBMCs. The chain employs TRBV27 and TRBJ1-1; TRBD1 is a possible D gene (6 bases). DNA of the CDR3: TGTGCCAGCAGTCCCGGGACAAGGAGCACTGAAGCTTTCTTT. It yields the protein CASSPGTRSTEAFF.